The 18 T cell receptor beta chains listed next were all sequenced from one sample in a study of T-cell reconstitution after alpha-beta-depleted transplantation in children. Preparation of the TCRbeta library involved a method that used unique molecular identifiers. One entry per CDR3 protein, called by TCRdb with MiXCR from the PCR reads. In the table there are approximately 520,000 distinct CDR3 sequences, approximately 32% of which are singletons. The material sequenced was PBMCs from the stem cell graft donor, taken from the stem cell graft. These receptors all come from a human donor who donated a stem cell graft to a child with aplastic anemia.

The V gene is TRBV29-1, the J gene TRBJ2-5; the D gene could be TRBD1 or TRBD2 (5 bases each). The germline CDR1 and CDR2 sequences are SQVTM and ANQGSEA. The CDR3 has 15 residues. V was cut by 3 bases and J by 2 bases, with 16 bases left in between. The CDR3 sequence is CSVDGETTAQETQYF. Written as DNA, the CDR3 is TGCAGCGTTGACGGGGAAACGACAGCTCAAGAGACCCAGTACTTC.

This clonotype came up many times. The rearrangement uses TRBV7-6 and TRBJ2-5, with 13 bases identical to TRBD2. CDR1 and CDR2 from the germline V gene are SGHVS and FNYEAQ. Trimming took 5 bases from V and 1 from J; bases not matched to a gene: 4. The CDR3 has 16 residues. The DNA for the CDR3 is TGTGCCAGCAGCCACCGACTAGCGGGAGGCCAAGAGACCCAGTACTTC. This codes for CASSHRLAGGQETQYF.

This clonotype was seen repeatedly, ten times or more. V usage is TRBV18 and J usage is TRBJ1-1; perhaps TRBD1 as D (6 bases). The CDR3 is 13 amino acids. Trimming took 5 bases from V and 1 from J, leaving 8 bases between them. CDR1 is KGHSH and CDR2 is LQKENI in the germline V gene. This chain's CDR3 is CASSSDRNTEAFF. CDR3 DNA: TGTGCCAGCTCATCGGACAGGAACACTGAAGCTTTCTTT. Using reference TRBV18 and TRBJ1-1 for the parts outside the CDR3, the full variable domain is NAGVMQNPRHLVRRRGQEARLRCSPMKGHSHVYWYRQLPEEGLKFMVYLQKENIIDESGMPKERFSAEFPKEGPSILRIQQVVRGDSAAYFCASSSDRNTEAFFGQGTRLTVV.

The chain carries TRBV28 and TRBJ2-7; D is perhaps TRBD1 (7 bases). This CDR3 region has 12 residues. The V and J ends lost 3 bases and 12 bases respectively, with 15 bases between them. Per germline, CDR1 MDHEN and CDR2 SYDVKM. CDR3 loop: CASSFGQGGWYF. The CDR3 coding sequence is TGTGCCAGCAGTTTTGGGCAGGGGGGTTGGTACTTC.

The chain uses TRBV28 and TRBJ2-7; 8 bases match TRBD2. The CDR3 spans 16 residues. V was pared by 5 bases and J by 4 bases, with 13 bases of the junction left unmatched. The germline CDR1 and CDR2 sequences are MDHEN and SYDVKM. CDR3 sequence reads: CASSLPTSALGYEQYF. The CDR3 DNA reads TGTGCCAGCAGTCTACCGACTAGCGCCTTGGGATACGAGCAGTACTTC. The full variable domain, rest sourced from reference TRBV28 and TRBJ2-7, is DVKVTQSSRYLVKRTGEKVFLECVQDMDHENMFWYRQDPGLGLRLIYFSYDVKMKEKGDIPEGYSVSREKKERFSLILESASTNQTSMYLCASSLPTSALGYEQYFGPGTRLTVT.

This rearrangement joins TRBV29-1 to TRBJ1-2; TRBD1 matches at 7 bases. Germline V gene data show CDR1 as SQVTM and CDR2 as ANQGSEA. The CDR3 contains 13 residues. V lost 5 bases, J lost 7 bases, and 10 bases stayed unmatched. CDR3 protein: CSVRGTETSGYTF. In nucleotides, the CDR3 is TGCAGCGTTCGTGGGACAGAAACGTCTGGCTACACCTTC.

The DNA of the CDR3 is TGTGCCAGCAGTTATACGGACAATGAGCAGTTCTTC. It codes for CASSYTDNEQFF. This rearrangement joins TRBV3-1 to TRBJ2-1; D remains ambiguous. In germline, CDR1 is LGHDT, CDR2 YNNKEL (reference sequence). The CDR3 is 12 residues long. V was cut by 6 bases and J by 5 bases, with 8 bases left in between.

This clonotype was seen only a few times. J is TRBJ2-1 and V is TRBV20-1; the D is unclear. Trimming removed 5 bases at V and 9 bases at J, with 14 bases between. Germline V CDR1 and CDR2: DFQATT, SNEGSKA (reference sequence). There are 12 residues in the CDR3. The CDR3 DNA follows: TGCAGTGCTGACGGGTACAGTACTGAGCAGTTCTTC. It is translated as CSADGYSTEQFF.

The chain couples TRBV12-3 or TRBV12-4 to TRBJ2-1, with TRBD1 matching 8 bases. The CDR3 extends over 16 amino acids. V dropped 5 bases and J dropped 3; count of bases not matched to a gene: 9. Here the CDR3 DNA reads TGTGCCAGCAGTGATCAGGGGGCGGGTCGCTACAATGAGCAGTTCTTC. Encoded protein: CASSDQGAGRYNEQFF.

The rearrangement joins TRBV7-9 to TRBJ2-2; TRBD1 is a possible D gene (6 bases). V gave up 5 bases and J gave up 6 bases, with 13 bases separating them. In germline, CDR1 is SEHNR, CDR2 FQNEAQ (reference sequence). CDR3 length equals 14 residues. For the CDR3, the DNA is TGTGCCAGCAGCCCTTTACAGGGAGCCGGGGAGCTGTTTTTT. Translation: CASSPLQGAGELFF.

The J gene is TRBJ1-2, the V gene TRBV19; 7 positions agree with TRBD1. CDR1 is LNHDA, CDR2 SQIVND, per germline (reference sequence). Trimming at V came to 5 bases and at J to 7 bases, leaving 7 bases not matched to a gene. The CDR3 loop spans 13 amino acids. As DNA, the CDR3 is TGTGCCAGTAGTGACAGGGCGTTCGGTGGCTACACCTTC. Amino acids: CASSDRAFGGYTF.

CDR3 amino acids: CASSLDLAPLETQYF. CDR3 nucleotides: TGTGCCAGCAGCTTAGATCTCGCCCCTCTCGAGACCCAGTACTTC. This sequence joins TRBV11-3 and TRBJ2-5; D unresolved. From germline, CDR1 is SGHNT and CDR2 YENEEA. Between the trimmed V and J ends, which lost 0 bases and 5 bases, there was a span of 13 bases. There are 15 residues in the CDR3.

The V and J genes are TRBV12-3 or TRBV12-4 and TRBJ2-6; D call uncertain. The CDR3 has 15 amino acids. V was shortened by 6 bases and J by 0 bases, with 9 bases between the two germline ends. The CDR3 DNA follows: TGTGCCAGCAGGCCCCACAGCTCTGGGGCCAACGTCCTGACTTTC. It specifies CASRPHSSGANVLTF.

This chain uses TRBV5-1 with TRBJ2-1; TRBD2 agrees at 7 bases. Germline V lookup: CDR1 SGHRS, CDR2 YFSETQ. CDR3 length: 17 residues. J gave up 3 bases and V 4 bases, and 13 bases lay outside the gene matches. The CDR3 DNA is TGCGCCAGCAGCCAAACGATCCTAGCGGAGGTCTACAATGAGCAGTTCTTC. As protein: CASSQTILAEVYNEQFF.

The rearrangement joins TRBV25-1 to TRBJ2-7; no firm D call. The CDR3 totals 14 residues. Per germline, CDR1 MGHDK and CDR2 SYGVNS. Trimming took 0 bases from V and 0 from J, leaving 6 bases between them. CDR3 region: CASSEYAPSYEQYF. The CDR3 nucleotides are TGTGCCAGCAGTGAATATGCGCCCTCCTACGAGCAGTACTTC.

The gene calls are TRBV3-1 and TRBJ1-4; D is uncertain. From germline, CDR1 is LGHDT and CDR2 YNNKEL (reference sequence). CDR3 length: 16 amino acids. V was clipped by 1 base and J by 8 bases, with 17 bases between them. The CDR3 sequence: CASSQASVKGKEKLFF. CDR3 DNA: TGTGCCAGCAGCCAAGCATCTGTAAAGGGTAAGGAAAAACTGTTTTTT.

This chain joins TRBV20-1 and TRBJ1-5, with 9 bases identical to TRBD1. The germline CDR1 and CDR2 sequences are DFQATT and SNEGSKA (reference sequence). J was trimmed by 5 bases and V by 4 bases; bases with no gene match: 9. This CDR3 region has 15 residues. The CDR3 nucleotides read TGCAGTGCTATTGGGGACAGGGACAATTATCAGCCCCAGCATTTT. This encodes CSAIGDRDNYQPQHF.

This chain uses TRBV6-2 or TRBV6-3 with TRBJ1-5, with a weak D call TRBD1 (5 bases). The V and J ends lost 5 bases and 6 bases respectively, with 14 bases between them. The length of the CDR3 is 14 residues. Germline CDR1 and CDR2: MNHEY and SVGEGT. The CDR3 DNA is TGTGCCAGCAGTACAGGCCCGAGGGTTCAGCCCCAGCATTTT. As protein: CASSTGPRVQPQHF.